This TCR beta chain was recorded in a study of Graves' ophthalmopathy and Graves' hyperthyroidism. RNA served as the template for amplifying TCR beta CDR3 regions. Investigators did first-round RT-PCR with HTBI primers, then second-round multiplex PCR. TCRdb itself ran the multiplex PCR reads through MiXCR, one entry per CDR3 protein. The sample shows about 480,000 distinct CDR3 sequences, approximately 15% of them seen only once. This clonotype was seen many times. The TCR was taken from a woman in her twenties or thirties with Graves' ophthalmopathy. Sequenced material: blood.

The CDR3 sequence is CASKDGAGATYEQYF. In nucleotides, the CDR3 is TGTGCCAGTAAGGATGGGGCGGGGGCTACCTACGAGCAGTACTTC. The chain combines TRBV27 with TRBJ2-7, with D possibly being TRBD2 (7 bases). CDR3 size: 15 residues. Germline CDR1 reads MNHEY; CDR2 reads SMNVEV (reference sequence). V was pared by 9 bases and J by 2 bases, with 20 bases between.